The clone carrying this T cell receptor beta chain was counted ten times or more. The data stem from a study of blood T cells in healthy people across ages. A J-beta primer mix and a sample-barcoded 5' primer were used in a second PCR of roughly 7 to 12 cycles. TCRdb re-called the 5' RACE reads with MiXCR, one entry per CDR3 protein. The data contain 850,000 or so distinct CDR3 sequences, more than 25% of them singletons. Material for sequencing was blood. The sequence was obtained from a woman aged 80 or over in good health.

The CDR3 sequence: CSARQAGGTEAFF. As DNA, the CDR3 is TGCAGTGCTAGACAGGCAGGTGGCACTGAAGCTTTCTTT. The chain uses TRBV20-1 and TRBJ1-1; D is unclear. CDR3 length: 13 amino acids. CDR1 and CDR2 (germline): DFQATT, SNEGSKA (reference sequence). Trimming cost V 2 bases and J 4 bases, with 11 bases left between them.